This TCR beta chain derives from a study of blood T cells in healthy people across ages. General study results and limits: Measured against age, TCR beta diversity per million T cells decreased in a roughly linear manner.

Per sample, a minimum of 6.5 million PBMCs were isolated. The total RNA that was extracted per sample amounted to at least 5 micrograms. From germline, CDR1 is SEHNR and CDR2 FQNEAQ (reference sequence). The CDR3 totals 15 residues. Turning to this clonotype: Its antigen remains unknown. One end of the junction is discordant with germline, which a read error may explain.

A sample-barcoded 5' primer and a J-beta primer mix were used in a second PCR of roughly 6 to 12 cycles. MiXCR, applied by TCRdb to the 5' RACE reads, yields one record per CDR3 protein. Of over 1,500,000 distinct CDR3 sequences listed, about two fifths are singletons. This receptor was taken from a human donor in good health. V and J are TRBV7-9 and TRBJ2-7; no definite D call. Specimen: blood. The CDR3 loop is CASSSRMGSTYGQYF. CDR3 nucleotides: TGTGCCAGCAGCTCTAGAATGGGATCTACCTACGGGCAGTACTTC.